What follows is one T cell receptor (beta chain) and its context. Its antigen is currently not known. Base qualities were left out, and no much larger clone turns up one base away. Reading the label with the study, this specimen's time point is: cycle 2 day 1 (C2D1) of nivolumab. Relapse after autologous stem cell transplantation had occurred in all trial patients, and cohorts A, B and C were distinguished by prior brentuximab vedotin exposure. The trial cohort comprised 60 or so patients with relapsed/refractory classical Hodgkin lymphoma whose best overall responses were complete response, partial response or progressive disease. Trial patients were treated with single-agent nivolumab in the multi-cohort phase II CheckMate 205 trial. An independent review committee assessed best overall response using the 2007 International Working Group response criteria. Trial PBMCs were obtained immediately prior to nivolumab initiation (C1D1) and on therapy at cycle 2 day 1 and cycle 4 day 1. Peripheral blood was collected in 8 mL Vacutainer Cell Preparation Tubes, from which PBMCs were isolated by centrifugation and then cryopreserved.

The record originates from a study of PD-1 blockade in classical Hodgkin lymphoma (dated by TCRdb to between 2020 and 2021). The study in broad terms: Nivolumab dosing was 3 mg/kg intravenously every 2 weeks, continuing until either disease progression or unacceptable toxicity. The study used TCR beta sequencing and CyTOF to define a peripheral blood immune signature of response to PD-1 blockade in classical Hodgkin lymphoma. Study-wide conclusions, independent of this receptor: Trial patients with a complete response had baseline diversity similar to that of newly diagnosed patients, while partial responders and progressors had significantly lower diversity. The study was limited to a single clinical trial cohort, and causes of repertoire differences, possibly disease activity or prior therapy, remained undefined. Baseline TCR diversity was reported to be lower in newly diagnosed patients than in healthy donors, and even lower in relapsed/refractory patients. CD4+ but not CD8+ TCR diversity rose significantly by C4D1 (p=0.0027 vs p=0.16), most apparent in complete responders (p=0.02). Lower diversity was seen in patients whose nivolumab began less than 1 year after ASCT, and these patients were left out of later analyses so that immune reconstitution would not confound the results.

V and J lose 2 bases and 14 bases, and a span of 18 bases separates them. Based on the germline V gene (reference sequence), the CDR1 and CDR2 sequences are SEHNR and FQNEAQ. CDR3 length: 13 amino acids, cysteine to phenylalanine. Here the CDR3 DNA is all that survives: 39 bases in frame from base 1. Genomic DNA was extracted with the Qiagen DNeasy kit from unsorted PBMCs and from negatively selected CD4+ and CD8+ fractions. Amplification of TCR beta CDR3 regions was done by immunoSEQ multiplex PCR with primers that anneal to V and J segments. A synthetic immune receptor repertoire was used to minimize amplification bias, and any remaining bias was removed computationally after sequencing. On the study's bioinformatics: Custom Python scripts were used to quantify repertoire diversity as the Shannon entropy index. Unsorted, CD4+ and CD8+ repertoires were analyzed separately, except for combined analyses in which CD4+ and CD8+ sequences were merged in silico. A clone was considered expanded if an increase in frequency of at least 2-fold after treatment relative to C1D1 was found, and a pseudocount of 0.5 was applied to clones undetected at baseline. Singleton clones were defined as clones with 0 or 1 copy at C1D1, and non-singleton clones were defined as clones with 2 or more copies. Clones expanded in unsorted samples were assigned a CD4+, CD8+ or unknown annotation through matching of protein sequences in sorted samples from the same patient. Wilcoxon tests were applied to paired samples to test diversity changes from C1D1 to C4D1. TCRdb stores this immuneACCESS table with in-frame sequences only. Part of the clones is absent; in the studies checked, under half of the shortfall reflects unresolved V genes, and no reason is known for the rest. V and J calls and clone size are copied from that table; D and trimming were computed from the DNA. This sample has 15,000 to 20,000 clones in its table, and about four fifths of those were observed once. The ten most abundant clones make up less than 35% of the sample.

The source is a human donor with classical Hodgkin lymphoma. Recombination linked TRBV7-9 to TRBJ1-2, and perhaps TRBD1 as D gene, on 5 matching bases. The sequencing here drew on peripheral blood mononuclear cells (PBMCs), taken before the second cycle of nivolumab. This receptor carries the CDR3 CASSLTGQGRYTF. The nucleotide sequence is TGTGCCAGCAGCTTAACTGGGCAGGGTCGATATACCTTC.